Listed below are T cell receptor beta chains from one sample, sequenced in a study of response to subunit inactivated influenza vaccine. One entry per CDR3 protein results from TCRdb running MiXCR on the RT-PCR reads. The repertoire holds 500,000 to 550,000 distinct CDR3 sequences, 6% to 9% seen once, with under 15% in the top ten. Here the sequenced sample was PBMCs from blood, taken less than 30 months after vaccination. These receptors were taken from a man between 45 and 75 years old who received an inactivated influenza vaccine. The CDR3 runs from the conserved cysteine through the conserved F or W. Fields, in order: clone size, D gene, J gene, V gene, CDR3 protein, CDR3 DNA. The D gene is left open where the match is weak. Clone size is shown for a subset of rows, as once, few, many or a class of expanded clone.

abundance: many
d_gene: .
j_gene: TRBJ2-4
v_gene: TRBV11-2
CDR3aa: CASSLDQWQDPVKNIQYF
CDR3nt: TGTGCCAGCAGCTTAGATCAGTGGCAGGATCCGGTCAAAAACATTCAGTACTTC

abundance: many
d_gene: TRBD2
j_gene: TRBJ2-2
v_gene: TRBV5-6
CDR3aa: CASSLALAGPTGELFF
CDR3nt: TGTGCCAGCAGCTTGGCCTTAGCGGGACCCACCGGGGAGCTGTTTTTT

abundance: .
d_gene: TRBD2
j_gene: TRBJ2-7
v_gene: TRBV4-3
CDR3aa: CASSQGTSGVYEQYF
CDR3nt: TGCGCCAGCAGCCAGGGAACTAGCGGGGTCTACGAGCAGTACTTC

abundance: .
d_gene: .
j_gene: TRBJ2-7
v_gene: TRBV29-1
CDR3aa: CSVGTGLSLYEQYF
CDR3nt: TGCAGCGTTGGAACAGGGTTATCTCTTTACGAGCAGTACTTC

abundance: many
d_gene: TRBD1
j_gene: TRBJ2-7
v_gene: TRBV7-2
CDR3aa: CASSLQGVYEQYF
CDR3nt: TGTGCCAGCAGCTTACAGGGGGTCTACGAGCAGTACTTC

abundance: many
d_gene: .
j_gene: TRBJ2-7
v_gene: TRBV20-1
CDR3aa: CSARGGPNSYEQYF
CDR3nt: TGCAGTGCTAGAGGGGGGCCAAACTCCTACGAGCAGTACTTC

abundance: many
d_gene: .
j_gene: TRBJ2-5
v_gene: TRBV5-6
CDR3aa: CASSFVGETQYF
CDR3nt: TGTGCCAGCAGCTTTGTGGGAGAGACCCAGTACTTC

abundance: .
d_gene: .
j_gene: TRBJ2-7
v_gene: TRBV20-1
CDR3aa: CSASPGRYEQYF
CDR3nt: TGCAGTGCTTCACCGGGCCGATACGAGCAGTACTTC

abundance: .
d_gene: .
j_gene: TRBJ1-1
v_gene: TRBV4-1
CDR3aa: CASSQDKRDPNTEAFF
CDR3nt: TGCGCCAGCAGCCAAGATAAACGGGACCCGAACACTGAAGCTTTCTTT

abundance: .
d_gene: .
j_gene: TRBJ1-4
v_gene: TRBV12-3/TRBV12-4
CDR3aa: CASTQYTGYNEKLFF
CDR3nt: TGTGCCAGCACCCAATACACCGGATATAATGAAAAACTGTTTTTT

abundance: few
d_gene: TRBD1
j_gene: TRBJ2-1
v_gene: TRBV5-1
CDR3aa: CASSKPGQGGRNEQFF
CDR3nt: TGCGCCAGCAGCAAACCGGGACAGGGGGGTCGGAATGAGCAGTTCTTC

abundance: few
d_gene: TRBD2
j_gene: TRBJ2-1
v_gene: TRBV7-6
CDR3aa: CASSSPGLAPNEQFF
CDR3nt: TGTGCCAGCAGCTCCCCGGGACTAGCCCCCAATGAGCAGTTCTTC

abundance: many
d_gene: .
j_gene: TRBJ2-7
v_gene: TRBV6-1
CDR3aa: CASSPDISYEQYF
CDR3nt: TGTGCCAGCTCTCCGGACATCTCCTACGAGCAGTACTTC